The sequence of this T cell receptor (beta chain) was determined in a study of CD8 T cells in ankylosing spondylitis (dated by TCRdb to about 2017). Broadly, across the study: T cell receptor beta repertoires were profiled in healthy donors and ankylosing spondylitis patients so that disease-linked TCR variants could be found. The whole study cohort included 90 to 120 healthy donors and some 27 ankylosing spondylitis patients. Peripheral blood was sampled, and synovial fluid was also collected from ankylosing spondylitis patients. What the study reported, not specific to this receptor: In peripheral blood, the disease-linked clones were found at relatively low frequencies and had a CD8+ phenotype. The disease-linked clones were reported as significantly enriched in matched synovial fluid samples from ankylosing spondylitis patients. Some TCR beta motif variants had previously been reported in synovial fluid and blood of reactive arthritis patients, which suggested common disease-initiation mechanisms. A TCR beta motif of eight highly homologous amino acid variants appeared characteristic of blood from ankylosing spondylitis patients.

V is clipped by 2 bases and J by 1 base, and the sequence between their germline boundaries is 9 bases long. The CDR3 has 14 amino acids, counting the end cysteine and phenylalanine. Only the CDR3 part of the read is kept: 42 bases, read in frame from the first base. From the germline V gene, CDR1 is SGDLS and CDR2 is YYNGEE. This clonotype was seen more than once but under ten times. Its recognized antigen is unknown. No quality values exist for individual bases; no much larger clone is one base distant. Sequencing used an Illumina HiSeq 2500. Quantitative 5'-RACE with molecular barcodes was used to prepare TCR beta libraries. Processing in the source paper ran as follows. A new computational method, built on a probabilistic model of VDJ rearrangement, was used to identify disease-linked TCR variants. The public sequencing data were trimmed at Q25 with fastp and processed into clonotypes with MiXCR by TCRdb, which kept only in-frame beta chains. Merged by CDR3 protein, the rows form single entries marked with the most common genes and DNA. These V and J calls derive from TCRdb rather than the authors' analysis. The sample data list 750,000 to 850,000 distinct CDR3 sequences, and 12% of these were observed just once. The ten largest clones capture 0.51% of the sample.

This TCR was sampled from a male donor with ankylosing spondylitis. Material: blood, either unsorted or a sorted T cell fraction (not recorded which). In this chain, TRBV9 is recombined with TRBJ2-5; no confident D gene assignment can be made. The nucleotides read TGTGCCAGCAGCGTCTTGGAAGCCCAAGAGACCCAGTACTTC. Protein translation: CASSVLEAQETQYF.